Sequencing of this T cell receptor beta chain was carried out in a study of blood T cell repertoires in COVID-19. The V gene lost 6 bases and the J gene lost 7 bases, with 12 bases spanning the gap. CDR1 SNHLY and CDR2 FYNNEI come from the germline V gene. There are 12 residues in the CDR3. Using immunoSEQ multiplex PCR, the repertoire was profiled, and TCRdb retains in-frame clones only, with some absent. Altogether some 200,000 clones are present, approximately 83% being singletons, with the ten largest covering 4.8%. The rearrangement links TRBV2 to TRBJ1-1; D is perhaps TRBD1 (6 bases). Source material: PBMCs or T cells enriched from blood (not recorded which). The TCR comes from a woman between 45 and 60 years old who had been exposed to COVID-19. CDR3 nucleotides: TGTGCCAGCAGCCCCGACAGGATTGAAGCTTTCTTT. The encoded protein is CASSPDRIEAFF.